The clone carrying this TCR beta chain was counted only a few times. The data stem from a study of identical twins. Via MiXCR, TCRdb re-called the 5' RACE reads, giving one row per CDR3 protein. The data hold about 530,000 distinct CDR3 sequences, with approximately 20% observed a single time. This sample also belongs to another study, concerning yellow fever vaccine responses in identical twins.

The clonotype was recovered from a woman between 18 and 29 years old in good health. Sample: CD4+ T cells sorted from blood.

The CDR3 DNA follows: TGCGCCAGCAGGCCAGATTGGGGTTCCTACGAGCAGTACGTC. It yields the protein CASRPDWGSYEQYV. The chain combines TRBV5-1 with TRBJ2-7; the D is unclear. V lost 5 bases and J 1 base, leaving 13 bases between the germline ends. The germline V gene has CDR1 SGHRS and CDR2 YFSETQ. The CDR3 consists of 14 residues.